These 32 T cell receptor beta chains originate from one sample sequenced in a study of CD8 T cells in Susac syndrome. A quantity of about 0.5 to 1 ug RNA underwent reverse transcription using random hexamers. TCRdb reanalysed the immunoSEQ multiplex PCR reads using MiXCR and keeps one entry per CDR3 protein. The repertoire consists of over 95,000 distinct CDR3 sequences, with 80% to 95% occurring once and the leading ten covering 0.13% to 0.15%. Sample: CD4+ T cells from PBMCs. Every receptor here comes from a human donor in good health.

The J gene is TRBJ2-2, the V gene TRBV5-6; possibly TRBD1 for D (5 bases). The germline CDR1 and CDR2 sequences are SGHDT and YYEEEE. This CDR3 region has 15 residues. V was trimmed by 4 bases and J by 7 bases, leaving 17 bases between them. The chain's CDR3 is CASSPSRQRNGELFF. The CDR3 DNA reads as TGTGCCAGCAGCCCATCGAGACAGAGAAACGGGGAGCTGTTTTTT.

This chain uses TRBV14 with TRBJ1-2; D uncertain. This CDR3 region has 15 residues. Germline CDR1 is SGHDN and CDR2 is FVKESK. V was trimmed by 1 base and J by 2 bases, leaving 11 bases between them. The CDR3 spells CASSQALNRNYGYTF. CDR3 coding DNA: TGTGCCAGCAGCCAAGCCCTTAACAGAAACTATGGCTACACCTTC.

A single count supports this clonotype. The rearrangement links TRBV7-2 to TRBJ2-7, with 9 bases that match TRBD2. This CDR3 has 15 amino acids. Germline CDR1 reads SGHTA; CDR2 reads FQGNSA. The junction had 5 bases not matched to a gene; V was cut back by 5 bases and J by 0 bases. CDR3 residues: CASSVTSGYSYEQYF. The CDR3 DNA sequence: TGTGCCAGCAGCGTCACTAGCGGGTACTCCTACGAGCAGTACTTC.

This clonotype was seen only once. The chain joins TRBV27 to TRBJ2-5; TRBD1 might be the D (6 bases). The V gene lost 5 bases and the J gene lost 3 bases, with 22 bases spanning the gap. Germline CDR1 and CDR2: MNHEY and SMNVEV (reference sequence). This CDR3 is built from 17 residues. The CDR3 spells CASSPLGGQSTKETQYF. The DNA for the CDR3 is TGTGCCAGCAGTCCCCTCGGAGGACAGAGCACCAAAGAGACCCAGTACTTC.

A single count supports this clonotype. The CDR3 DNA follows: TGTGCCAGTACCCCTGGGGAGATTTATGGCTACACCTTC. It yields the protein CASTPGEIYGYTF. V gene TRBV19 combines with J gene TRBJ1-2, with D unclear. The V gene's germline CDR1 is LNHDA and CDR2 SQIVND (reference sequence). V lost 7 bases, J lost 5 bases, and 14 bases lay in between. The CDR3 loop spans 13 amino acids.

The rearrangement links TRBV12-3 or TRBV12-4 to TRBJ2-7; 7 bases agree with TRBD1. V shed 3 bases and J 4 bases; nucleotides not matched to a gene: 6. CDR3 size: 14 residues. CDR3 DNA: TGTGCCAGCAGTTTCGAGGGGGCTGGATACGAGCAGTACTTC. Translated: CASSFEGAGYEQYF.

The CDR3 DNA reads as TGCGCCAGCAGCAGGAGCCCAGGGAGCTCTGGAAACACCATATATTTT. Encoded protein: CASSRSPGSSGNTIYF. The rearrangement links TRBV5-1 to TRBJ1-3; D is possibly TRBD1 (5 bases). CDR1 is SGHRS, CDR2 YFSETQ, per germline. V lost 4 bases and J lost 0, with 14 bases in between. This CDR3 comprises 16 residues.

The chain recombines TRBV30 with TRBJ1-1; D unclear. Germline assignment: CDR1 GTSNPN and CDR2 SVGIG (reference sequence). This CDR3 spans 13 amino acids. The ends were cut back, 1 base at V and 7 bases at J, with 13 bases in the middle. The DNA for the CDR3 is TGTGCCTGGAGTGGTGGACCGGGAGGTGAAGCTTTCTTT. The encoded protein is CAWSGGPGGEAFF.

The CDR3 loop is CASTLQDNLNTGELFF. CDR3 DNA: TGTGCCAGCACCCTTCAAGACAACCTGAACACCGGGGAGCTGTTTTTT. The chain couples TRBV6-6 to TRBJ2-2; D gene uncertain. The CDR3 runs to 16 residues. V was shortened by 7 bases and J by 1 base, with 16 bases between the two germline ends. CDR1 MNHNY and CDR2 SVGAGI come from the germline V gene (reference sequence).

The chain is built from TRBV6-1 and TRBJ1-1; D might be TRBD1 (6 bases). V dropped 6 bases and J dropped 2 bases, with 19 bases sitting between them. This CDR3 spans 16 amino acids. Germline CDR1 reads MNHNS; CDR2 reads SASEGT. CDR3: CASSRGPPGSNTEAFF. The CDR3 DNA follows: TGTGCCAGCAGCAGGGGACCCCCTGGGTCTAACACTGAAGCTTTCTTT.

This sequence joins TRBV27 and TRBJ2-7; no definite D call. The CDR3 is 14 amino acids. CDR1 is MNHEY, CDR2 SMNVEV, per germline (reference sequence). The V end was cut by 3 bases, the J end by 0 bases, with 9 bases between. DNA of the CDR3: TGTGCCAGCAGTTTCTCTAGGAGCTCCTACGAGCAGTACTTC. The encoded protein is CASSFSRSSYEQYF.

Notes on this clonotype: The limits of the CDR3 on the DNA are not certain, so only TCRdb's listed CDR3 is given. This chain's CDR3 is CASSPQITMATPSYGYTF. The chain couples TRBV13 to TRBJ1-2. Germline lookup yields CDR1 PRHDT and CDR2 FYEKMQ (reference sequence). 18 amino acids form the CDR3, both terminal residues included.

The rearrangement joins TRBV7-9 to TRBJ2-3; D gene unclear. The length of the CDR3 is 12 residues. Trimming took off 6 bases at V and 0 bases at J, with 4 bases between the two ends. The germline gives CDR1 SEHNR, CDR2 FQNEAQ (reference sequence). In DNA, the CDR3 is TGTGCCAGCAGGGCGAGCACAGATACGCAGTATTTT. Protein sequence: CASRASTDTQYF.

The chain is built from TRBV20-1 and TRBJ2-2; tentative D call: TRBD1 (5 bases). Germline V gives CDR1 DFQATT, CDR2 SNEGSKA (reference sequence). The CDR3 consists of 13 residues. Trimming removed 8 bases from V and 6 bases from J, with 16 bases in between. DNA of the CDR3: TGCAGTCCTCAGGGTTCTGGGGCCGGGGAGCTGTTTTTT. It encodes CSPQGSGAGELFF.

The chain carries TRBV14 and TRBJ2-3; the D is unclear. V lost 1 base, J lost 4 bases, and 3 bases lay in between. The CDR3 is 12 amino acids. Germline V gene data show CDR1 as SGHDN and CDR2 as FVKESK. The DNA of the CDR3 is TGTGCCAGCAGCCAAGCCCCAGATACGCAGTATTTT. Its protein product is CASSQAPDTQYF.

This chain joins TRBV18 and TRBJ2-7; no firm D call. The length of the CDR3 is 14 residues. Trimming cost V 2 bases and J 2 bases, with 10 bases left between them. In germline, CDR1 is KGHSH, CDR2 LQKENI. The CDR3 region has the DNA TGTGCCAGCTCACCAAATGGGCCCCCCTACGAGCAGTACTTC. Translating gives CASSPNGPPYEQYF. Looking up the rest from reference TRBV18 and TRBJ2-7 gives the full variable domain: NAGVMQNPRHLVRRRGQEARLRCSPMKGHSHVYWYRQLPEEGLKFMVYLQKENIIDESGMPKERFSAEFPKEGPSILRIQQVVRGDSAAYFCASSPNGPPYEQYFGPGTRLTVT.

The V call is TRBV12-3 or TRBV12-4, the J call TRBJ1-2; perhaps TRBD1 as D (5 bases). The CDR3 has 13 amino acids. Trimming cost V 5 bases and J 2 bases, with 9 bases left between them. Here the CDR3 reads CASSRQSNYGYTF. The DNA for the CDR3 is TGTGCCAGCAGTCGACAGTCCAACTATGGCTACACCTTC.

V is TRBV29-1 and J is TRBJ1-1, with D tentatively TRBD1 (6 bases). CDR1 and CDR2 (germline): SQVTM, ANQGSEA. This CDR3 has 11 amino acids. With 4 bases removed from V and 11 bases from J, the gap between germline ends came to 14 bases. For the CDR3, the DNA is TGCAGCGTTGCCCCTCAGGGGAAGGCTTTCTTT. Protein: CSVAPQGKAFF.

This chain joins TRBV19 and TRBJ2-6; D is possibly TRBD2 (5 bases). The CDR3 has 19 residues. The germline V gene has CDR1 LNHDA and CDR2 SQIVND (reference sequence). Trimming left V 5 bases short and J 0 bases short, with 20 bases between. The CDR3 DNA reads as TGTGCCAGTAGTCGCCCTTCCCGGGGTCCTGTCTCTGGGGCCAACGTCCTGACTTTC. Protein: CASSRPSRGPVSGANVLTF.

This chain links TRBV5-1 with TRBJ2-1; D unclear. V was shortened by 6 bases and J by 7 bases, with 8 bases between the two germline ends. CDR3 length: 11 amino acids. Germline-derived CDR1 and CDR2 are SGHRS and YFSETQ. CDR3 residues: CASKGSNEQFF. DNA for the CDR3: TGCGCCAGCAAGGGTTCGAATGAGCAGTTCTTC.

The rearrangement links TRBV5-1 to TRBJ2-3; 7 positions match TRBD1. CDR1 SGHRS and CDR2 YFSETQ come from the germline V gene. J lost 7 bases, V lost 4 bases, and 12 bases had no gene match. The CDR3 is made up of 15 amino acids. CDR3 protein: CASSPPDRNGNTQYF. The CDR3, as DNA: TGCGCCAGCAGCCCCCCGGACAGGAACGGTAATACGCAGTATTTT.

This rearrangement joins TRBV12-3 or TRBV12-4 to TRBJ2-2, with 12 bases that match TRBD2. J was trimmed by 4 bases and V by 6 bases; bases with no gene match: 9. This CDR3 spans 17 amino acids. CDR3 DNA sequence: TGTGCCAGCAGCCACACTAGCGGGGGGACAGGCACCGGGGAGCTGTTTTTT. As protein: CASSHTSGGTGTGELFF.

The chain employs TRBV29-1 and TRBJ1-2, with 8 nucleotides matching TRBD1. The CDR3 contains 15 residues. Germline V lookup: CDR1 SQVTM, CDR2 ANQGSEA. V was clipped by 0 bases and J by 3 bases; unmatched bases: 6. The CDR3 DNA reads TGCAGCGTTGAAGACCGGATGGGACAGGACTATGGCTACACCTTC. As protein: CSVEDRMGQDYGYTF.

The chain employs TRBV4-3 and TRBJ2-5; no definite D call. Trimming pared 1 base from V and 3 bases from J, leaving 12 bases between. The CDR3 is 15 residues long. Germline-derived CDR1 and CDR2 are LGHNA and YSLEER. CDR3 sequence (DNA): TGCGCCAGCAGCCAAGGATCCTATAAGGAAGAGACCCAGTACTTC. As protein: CASSQGSYKEETQYF.

This CDR3 is CASSSAGEQYF. CDR3 coding DNA: TGTGCCAGCAGTTCAGCGGGCGAGCAGTACTTC. The rearrangement links TRBV6-5 to TRBJ2-7; weak D call: TRBD2 (6 bases). Trimming removed 4 bases from V and 6 bases from J, with 7 bases in between. The CDR3 runs to 11 residues. CDR1 and CDR2 (germline): MNHEY, SVGAGI.

The CDR3 DNA sequence: TGTGCCAGCAGCGTTACCTACGAGCAGTACTTC. Protein product: CASSVTYEQYF. The chain uses TRBV7-9 and TRBJ2-7; D gene ambiguous. The CDR3 extends over 11 amino acids. V lost 5 bases and J 2 bases, leaving 4 bases between the germline ends. Looked up from germline, CDR1 is SEHNR and CDR2 is FQNEAQ (reference sequence).

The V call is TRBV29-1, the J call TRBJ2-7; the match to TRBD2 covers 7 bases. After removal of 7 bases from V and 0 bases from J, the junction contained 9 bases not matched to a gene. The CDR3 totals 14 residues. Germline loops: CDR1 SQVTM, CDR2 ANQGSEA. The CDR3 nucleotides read TGCAGCGCCCGCCGGACTAGTAGCTCCTACGAGCAGTACTTC. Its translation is CSARRTSSSYEQYF.

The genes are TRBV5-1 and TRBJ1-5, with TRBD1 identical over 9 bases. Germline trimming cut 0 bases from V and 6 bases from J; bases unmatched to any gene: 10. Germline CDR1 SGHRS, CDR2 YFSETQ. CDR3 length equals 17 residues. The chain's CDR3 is CASSLGDRDAASQPQHF. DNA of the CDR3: TGCGCCAGCAGCTTGGGGGACAGGGATGCAGCCAGTCAGCCCCAGCATTTT.

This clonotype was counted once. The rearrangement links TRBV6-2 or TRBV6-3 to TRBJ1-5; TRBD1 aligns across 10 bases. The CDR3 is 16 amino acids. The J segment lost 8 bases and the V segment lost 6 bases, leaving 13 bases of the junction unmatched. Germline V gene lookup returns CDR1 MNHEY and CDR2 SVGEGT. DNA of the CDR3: TGTGCCAGCAGGGACGACAGGGGGCGATTTTGGGAGCCCCAGCATTTT. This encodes CASRDDRGRFWEPQHF.

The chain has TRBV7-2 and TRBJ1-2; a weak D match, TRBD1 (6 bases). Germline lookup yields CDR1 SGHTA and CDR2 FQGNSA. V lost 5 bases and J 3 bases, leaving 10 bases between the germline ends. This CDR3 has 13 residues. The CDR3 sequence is CASSPGVYYGYTF. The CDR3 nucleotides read TGTGCCAGCAGCCCAGGGGTCTACTATGGCTACACCTTC.

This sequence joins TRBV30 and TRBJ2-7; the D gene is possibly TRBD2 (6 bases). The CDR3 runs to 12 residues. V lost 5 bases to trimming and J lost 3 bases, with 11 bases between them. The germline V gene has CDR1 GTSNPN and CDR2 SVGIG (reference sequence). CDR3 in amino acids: CAWGGTFYEQYF. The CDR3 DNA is TGTGCCTGGGGGGGGACTTTCTACGAGCAGTACTTC.

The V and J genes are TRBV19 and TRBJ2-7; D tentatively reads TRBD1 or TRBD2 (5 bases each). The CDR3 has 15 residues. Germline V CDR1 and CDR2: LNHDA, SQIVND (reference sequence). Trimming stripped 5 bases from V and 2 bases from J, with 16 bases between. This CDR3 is CASSGDGPRPYEQYF. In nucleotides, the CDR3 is TGTGCCAGTAGTGGGGACGGGCCCCGACCCTACGAGCAGTACTTC.